Listed below are T cell receptor beta chains from one sample, sequenced in a study of blood T cells in healthy people across ages. One entry per CDR3 protein results from TCRdb running MiXCR on the 5' RACE reads. The sample has 1,100,000 or so distinct CDR3 sequences; around 45% are singletons. Sequenced input: blood. The receptors originated from a woman aged 55-75 years in good health. CDR3s include the opening cysteine and the closing phenylalanine or tryptophan. The size field is filled for only some rows; it gives once, few, many or a size class.

clone size | J gene | V gene | CDR3 protein
- | TRBJ1-5 | TRBV20-1 | CSARDFRGGQPQHF
- | TRBJ2-3 | TRBV6-1 | CASSVQTGWGSTDTQYF
- | TRBJ1-6 | TRBV30 | CAWSVGSVNSPLHF
- | - | TRBV12-5 | CASGTQAKSSRSSGSYEQYF
few | TRBJ2-3 | TRBV27 | CASGSLRGTDTQYF
- | TRBJ2-2 | TRBV5-1 | CASSLSGSTSGELFF
- | TRBJ1-5 | TRBV20-1 | CSARLGSNQPQHF
- | TRBJ2-5 | TRBV29-1 | CSVAGGAGLETQYF
- | TRBJ2-7 | TRBV10-3 | CAISLGQREQYF
- | TRBJ2-1 | TRBV14 | CASSQPFTGWSEQFF
- | TRBJ1-2 | TRBV10-3 | CAISESFQGGYGYTF
- | TRBJ1-2 | TRBV28 | CASSLLSDRTHLYGYTF
- | TRBJ2-6 | TRBV2 | CARSGANVLTF
- | TRBJ2-5 | TRBV9 | CASSVELGQHNEQYF
few | TRBJ1-2 | TRBV9 | CASSLRGDNYGYTF
- | TRBJ2-7 | TRBV9 | CASSSRQGVTYEQYF
few | TRBJ2-7 | TRBV9 | CASSLVGEGTQYF
- | TRBJ2-6 | TRBV6-2/TRBV6-3 | CASTIPDGWANVLTF
- | TRBJ2-3 | TRBV25-1 | CASSDNRRGGTGTQYF
few | TRBJ2-7 | TRBV5-6 | CASSFGHQQYF
few | TRBJ2-1 | TRBV29-1 | CSAEGSTGVNEQFF
few | TRBJ2-7 | TRBV9 | CASSVSTNLAYEQYF
- | TRBJ2-7 | TRBV7-2 | CASSVRGQPNNEQYF
- | TRBJ1-1 | TRBV29-1 | CSVEPRGRGTEAFF
- | TRBJ2-5 | TRBV24-1 | CATSDPAQGQETQYF
many | TRBJ2-7 | TRBV29-1 | CSVYGGVGQNYEQYF
many | TRBJ2-7 | TRBV2 | CASTGSTGRPLQLEQYF
- | TRBJ1-1 | TRBV27 | CASSSFISNTEAFF
few | TRBJ2-1 | TRBV27 | CASSGSGASSYNEQFF
few | TRBJ2-3 | TRBV7-8 | CASSTITRGGTDTQYF
- | TRBJ2-1 | TRBV20-1 | CSARQGARNEQFF
- | - | TRBV27 | CASSSGQGRWEQYF
- | TRBJ2-1 | TRBV5-1 | CASSPGGQGNEQFF
few | TRBJ2-3 | TRBV10-3 | CAISLGGTSTDTQYF
- | TRBJ2-1 | TRBV7-9 | CASSAGTSGSRPYNEQFF
- | TRBJ2-5 | TRBV18 | CASSPPDVETQYF
- | TRBJ2-3 | TRBV14 | CASSQEDRNKVYF
- | TRBJ2-7 | TRBV20-1 | CSALNRDHRAYEQYF
- | TRBJ2-1 | TRBV3-1 | CASSHAGTSNEQFF
- | TRBJ2-1 | TRBV27 | CASLAETSGRGEQFF
few | TRBJ1-6 | TRBV25-1 | CASSAVSSYNSPLHF